Below, 14 T cell receptor beta chains from the same sample are listed, as sequenced in a study of shared clonotypes between healthy human individuals. Clones were sequenced by immunoSEQ multiplex PCR, and TCRdb holds only the in-frame ones, with some missing. This table holds millions of clones, approximately 94% found once. Sequencing was done on a sample of naive CD4+ T cells sorted from blood. This sample's subset: CD45RA+ positively selected. The origin of the receptors is a man younger than 35 in good health.

The CDR3 nucleotides read TGTGCCAGTAGTATCACCGGAATAGGCACCGGGGAGCTGTTTTTT. This sequence encodes CASSITGIGTGELFF. This rearrangement joins TRBV19 to TRBJ2-2, with D unresolved. Trimming pared 3 bases from V and 4 bases from J, leaving 12 bases between. This CDR3 has 15 residues. The V gene's germline CDR1 is LNHDA and CDR2 SQIVND (reference sequence).

The rearrangement joins TRBV12-5 to TRBJ2-7; 7 bases are shared with TRBD2. After removal of 9 bases from V and 2 bases from J, the junction contained 4 bases not matched to a gene. From germline, CDR1 is LGHNT and CDR2 FRNRAP. The CDR3 consists of 12 residues. This CDR3 is CARGGSAYEQYF. CDR3 nucleotide sequence: TGTGCTAGGGGGGGGAGCGCCTACGAGCAGTACTTC.

The chain employs TRBV30 and TRBJ2-7; D gene ambiguous. The length of the CDR3 is 11 residues. CDR1 GTSNPN and CDR2 SVGIG come from the germline V gene (reference sequence). Trimming stripped 1 base from V and 6 bases from J, with 7 bases between. The CDR3 region has the DNA TGTGCCTGGAGTGATACGGTCGAGCAGTACTTC. This gives the protein CAWSDTVEQYF.

The rearrangement joins TRBV5-8 to TRBJ1-5; D uncertain. Germline V CDR1 and CDR2: SGHTS, YDEGEE. The CDR3 covers 14 residues. V dropped 1 base and J dropped 3 bases, with 8 bases sitting between them. For the CDR3, the DNA is TGTGCCAGCAGCTTGTATGGCAACAATCAGCCCCAGCATTTT. Its translation is CASSLYGNNQPQHF.

The V gene is TRBV5-1, the J gene TRBJ1-2; 7 bases fit TRBD1. Germline values: CDR1 SGHRS, CDR2 YFSETQ. V shed 5 bases and J 5 bases; nucleotides not matched to a gene: 12. The CDR3 consists of 15 residues. CDR3 region: CASRLGDSLGYGYTF. CDR3 in DNA: TGCGCCAGCAGACTTGGGGACAGCCTAGGATATGGCTACACCTTC. The whole variable domain, remainder taken from reference TRBV5-1 and TRBJ1-2, is KAGVTQTPRYLIKTRGQQVTLSCSPISGHRSVSWYQQTPGQGLQFLFEYFSETQRNKGNFPGRFSGRQFSNSRSEMNVSTLELGDSALYLCASRLGDSLGYGYTFGSGTRLTVV.

Points on this clone: At one boundary the junction diverges from the germline segment, which might be a read error. The V and J genes are TRBV7-3 and TRBJ2-1; TRBD1 is a possible D gene (6 bases). The germline V gene encodes CDR1 SGHTA and CDR2 FQGTGA. The CDR3 is made up of 14 amino acids. The CDR3: CASSLTGLANEQFF. CDR3 bases: TGTGCCAGCAGCCTAACAGGGCTGGCGAATGAGCAGTTCTTC.

The chain recombines TRBV6-6 with TRBJ1-4; no clear D. The germline V and J ends were trimmed by 11 bases and 4 bases, with 14 bases remaining between them. Germline assignment: CDR1 MNHNY and CDR2 SVGAGI (reference sequence). CDR3 length: 13 amino acids. The CDR3 bases are TGTGCCGGTAGGAGGGCAAATAATGAAAAACTGTTTTTT. As protein: CAGRRANNEKLFF.

The chain couples TRBV18 to TRBJ2-7, with unresolved D. This CDR3 comprises 15 residues. The ends were cut back, 3 bases at V and 1 base at J, with 13 bases in the middle. Germline assignment: CDR1 KGHSH and CDR2 LQKENI. CDR3 sequence: CASSPILGSSYEQYF. In nucleotides, the CDR3 is TGTGCCAGCTCACCTATCTTGGGGTCGTCCTACGAGCAGTACTTC.

The chain combines TRBV5-1 with TRBJ2-3; TRBD1 matches 8 bases. V lost 4 bases and J lost 4; bases outside the gene matches: 14. The CDR3 totals 17 residues. Looked up from germline, CDR1 is SGHRS and CDR2 is YFSETQ. The CDR3, as DNA: TGCGCCAGCAGCCCCAGAGGACAGGGAGTTTTGGCAGATACGCAGTATTTT. Its protein is CASSPRGQGVLADTQYF.

The V and J genes are TRBV5-4 and TRBJ2-1; possible D gene TRBD1, 6 bases. The germline CDR1 and CDR2 sequences are SGHNT and YYREEE (reference sequence). The CDR3 totals 17 residues. Trimming removed 4 bases at V and 6 bases at J, with 23 bases between. The CDR3 DNA follows: TGTGCCAGCAGCCCGGTGGGTCAGGGGTTTAGTCCCAATGAGCAGTTCTTC. The encoded protein is CASSPVGQGFSPNEQFF.

The gene calls are TRBV7-2 and TRBJ1-5; D gene unclear. The CDR3 is made up of 17 amino acids. Trimming removed 1 base at V and 0 bases at J, with 13 bases between. Germline CDR1 reads SGHTA; CDR2 reads FQGNSA. The CDR3 region is CASSLGVGLSSNQPQHF. The DNA of the CDR3 is TGTGCCAGCAGCTTAGGGGTAGGACTCTCTAGCAATCAGCCCCAGCATTTT.

As regards this clone: In the same sample, other DNA sequences code for this CDR3. The chain combines TRBV6-5 with TRBJ2-7; the D gene is possibly TRBD1 (6 bases). This CDR3 has 12 amino acids. Germline V gene data show CDR1 as MNHEY and CDR2 as SVGAGI. V lost 6 bases and J 6 bases, leaving 12 bases between the germline ends. CDR3 coding DNA: TGTGCCAGCAGCCGTCCAGGGGCCGAGCAGTACTTC. Protein sequence: CASSRPGAEQYF.

The chain has TRBV30 and TRBJ1-3; D is ambiguous. V lost 0 bases and J 0 bases, leaving 12 bases between the germline ends. CDR3 size: 16 residues. CDR1 GTSNPN and CDR2 SVGIG come from the germline V gene (reference sequence). In DNA form, the CDR3 reads TGTGCCTGGAGTGTACTTTGGACCAGCTCTGGAAACACCATATATTTT. This codes for CAWSVLWTSSGNTIYF.

The V and J genes are TRBV2 and TRBJ2-3; no clear D gene. CDR3 size: 13 residues. The germline CDR1 and CDR2 sequences are SNHLY and FYNNEI. V was shortened by 8 bases and J by 2 bases, with 11 bases between the two germline ends. This CDR3 reads CASQPRITDTQYF. Written as DNA, the CDR3 is TGTGCCAGCCAACCCAGAATCACAGATACGCAGTATTTT.